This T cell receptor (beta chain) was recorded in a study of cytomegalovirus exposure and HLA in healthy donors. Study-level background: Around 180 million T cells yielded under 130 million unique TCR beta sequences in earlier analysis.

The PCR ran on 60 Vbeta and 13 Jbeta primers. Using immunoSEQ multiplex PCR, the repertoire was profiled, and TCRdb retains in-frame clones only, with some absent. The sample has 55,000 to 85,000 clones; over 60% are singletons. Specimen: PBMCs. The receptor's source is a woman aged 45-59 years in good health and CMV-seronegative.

The CDR3, as DNA: TGTGCCAGCAGCTTTGCGGGACTAGCATTCAATGAGCAGTTCTTC. Translated: CASSFAGLAFNEQFF. The chain uses TRBV7-3 and TRBJ2-1, with 9 bases matching TRBD2. The CDR3 has 15 residues. The J segment lost 6 bases and the V segment lost 3 bases, leaving 6 bases of the junction unmatched. Per germline, CDR1 SGHTA and CDR2 FQGTGA.